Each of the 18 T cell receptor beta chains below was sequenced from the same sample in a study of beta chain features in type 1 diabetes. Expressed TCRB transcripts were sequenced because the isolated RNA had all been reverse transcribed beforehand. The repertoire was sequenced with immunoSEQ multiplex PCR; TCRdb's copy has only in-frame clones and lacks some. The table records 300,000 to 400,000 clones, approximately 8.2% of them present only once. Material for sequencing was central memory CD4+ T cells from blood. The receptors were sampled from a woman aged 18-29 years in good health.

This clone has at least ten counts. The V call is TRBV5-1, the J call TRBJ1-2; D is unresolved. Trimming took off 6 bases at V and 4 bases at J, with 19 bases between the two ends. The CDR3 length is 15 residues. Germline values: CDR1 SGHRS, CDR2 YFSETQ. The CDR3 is CASIRDPQSLYGYTF. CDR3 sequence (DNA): TGCGCCAGCATACGGGATCCTCAGTCCCTCTATGGCTACACCTTC.

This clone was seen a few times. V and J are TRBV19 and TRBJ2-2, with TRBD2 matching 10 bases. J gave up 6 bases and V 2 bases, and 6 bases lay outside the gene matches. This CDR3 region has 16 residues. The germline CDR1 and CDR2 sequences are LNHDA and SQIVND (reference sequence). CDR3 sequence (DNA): TGTGCCAGTAGTATAATAGGACTAGCGGCTCCCGGGGAGCTGTTTTTT. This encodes CASSIIGLAAPGELFF.

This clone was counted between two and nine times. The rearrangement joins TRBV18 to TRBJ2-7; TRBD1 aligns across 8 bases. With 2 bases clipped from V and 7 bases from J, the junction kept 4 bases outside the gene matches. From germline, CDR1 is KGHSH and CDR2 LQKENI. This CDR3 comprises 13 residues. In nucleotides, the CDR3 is TGTGCCAGCTCACCATCCACAGGGGGAGAGCAGTACTTC. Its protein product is CASSPSTGGEQYF.

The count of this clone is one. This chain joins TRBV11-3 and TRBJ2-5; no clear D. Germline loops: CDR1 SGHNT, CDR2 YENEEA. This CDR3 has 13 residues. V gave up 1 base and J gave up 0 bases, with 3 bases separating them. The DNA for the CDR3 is TGTGCCAGCAGCTTAGGCTACCAAGAGACCCAGTACTTC. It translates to CASSLGYQETQYF.

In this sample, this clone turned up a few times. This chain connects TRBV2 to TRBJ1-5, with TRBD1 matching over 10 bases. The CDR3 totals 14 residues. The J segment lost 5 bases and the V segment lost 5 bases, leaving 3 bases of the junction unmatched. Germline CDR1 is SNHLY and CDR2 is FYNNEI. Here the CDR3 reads CASSKGQGHQPQHF. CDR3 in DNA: TGTGCCAGCAGTAAGGGACAGGGGCATCAGCCCCAGCATTTT.

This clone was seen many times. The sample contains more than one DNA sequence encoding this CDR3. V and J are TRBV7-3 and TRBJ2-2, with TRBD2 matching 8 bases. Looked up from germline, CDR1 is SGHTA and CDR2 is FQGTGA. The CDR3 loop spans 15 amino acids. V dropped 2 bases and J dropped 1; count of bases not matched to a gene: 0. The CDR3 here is CASSLGTRNTGELFF. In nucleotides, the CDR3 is TGTGCCAGCAGCTTAGGGACTAGGAACACCGGGGAGCTGTTTTTT.

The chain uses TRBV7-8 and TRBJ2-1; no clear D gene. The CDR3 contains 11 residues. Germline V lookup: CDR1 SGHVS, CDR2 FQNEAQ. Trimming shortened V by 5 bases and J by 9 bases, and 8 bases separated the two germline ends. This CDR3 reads CASSLVSEQFF. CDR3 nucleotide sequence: TGTGCCAGCAGCCTAGTGTCTGAGCAGTTCTTC.

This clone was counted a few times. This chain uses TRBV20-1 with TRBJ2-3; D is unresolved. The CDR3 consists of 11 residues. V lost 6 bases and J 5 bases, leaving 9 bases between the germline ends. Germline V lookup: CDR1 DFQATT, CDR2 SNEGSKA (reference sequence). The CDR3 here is CSAAPIDTQYF. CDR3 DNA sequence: TGCAGTGCAGCCCCGATAGATACGCAGTATTTT.

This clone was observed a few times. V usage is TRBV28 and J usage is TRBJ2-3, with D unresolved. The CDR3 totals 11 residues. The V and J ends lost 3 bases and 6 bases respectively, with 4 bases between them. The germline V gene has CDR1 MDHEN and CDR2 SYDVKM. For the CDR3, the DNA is TGTGCCAGCAGTTTGGATGATACGCAGTATTTT. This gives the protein CASSLDDTQYF.

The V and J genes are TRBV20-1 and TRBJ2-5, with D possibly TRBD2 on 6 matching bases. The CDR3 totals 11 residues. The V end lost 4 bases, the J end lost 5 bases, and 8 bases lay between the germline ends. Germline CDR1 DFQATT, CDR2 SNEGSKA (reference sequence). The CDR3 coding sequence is TGCAGTGCTATCGGGAGTGAGACCCAGTACTTC. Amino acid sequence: CSAIGSETQYF.

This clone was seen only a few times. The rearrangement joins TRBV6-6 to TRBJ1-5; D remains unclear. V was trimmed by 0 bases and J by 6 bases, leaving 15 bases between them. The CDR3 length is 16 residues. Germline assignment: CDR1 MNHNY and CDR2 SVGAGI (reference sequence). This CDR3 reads CASSYSRVDRGQPQHF. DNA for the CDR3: TGTGCCAGCAGTTACTCGAGAGTCGATCGTGGTCAGCCCCAGCATTTT.

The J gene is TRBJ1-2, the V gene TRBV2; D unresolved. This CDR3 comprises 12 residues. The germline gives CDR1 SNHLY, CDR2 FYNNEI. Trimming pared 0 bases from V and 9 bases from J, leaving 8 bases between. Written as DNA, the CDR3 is TGTGCCAGCAGTGAAGCCCAAGGGAGCTACACCTTC. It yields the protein CASSEAQGSYTF.

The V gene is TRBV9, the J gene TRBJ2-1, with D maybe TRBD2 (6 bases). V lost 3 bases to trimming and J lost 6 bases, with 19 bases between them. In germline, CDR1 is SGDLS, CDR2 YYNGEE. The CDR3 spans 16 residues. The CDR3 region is CASSETYSRGFNEQFF. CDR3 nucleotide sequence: TGTGCCAGCAGCGAAACCTACTCGCGGGGCTTCAATGAGCAGTTCTTC.

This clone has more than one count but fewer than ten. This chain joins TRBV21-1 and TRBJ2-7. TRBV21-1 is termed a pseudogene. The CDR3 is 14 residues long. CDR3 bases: TGTGCCAGCAGCAAAGTATGGGGGTCCTCCGAGCAGTACTTC. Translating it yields CASSKVWGSSEQYF.

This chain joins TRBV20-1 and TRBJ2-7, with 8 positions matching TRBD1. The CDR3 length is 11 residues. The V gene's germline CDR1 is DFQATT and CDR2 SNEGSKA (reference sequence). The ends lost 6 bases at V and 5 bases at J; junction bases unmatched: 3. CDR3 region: CSAQTGDEQYF. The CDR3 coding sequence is TGCAGTGCCCAGACAGGGGACGAGCAGTACTTC.

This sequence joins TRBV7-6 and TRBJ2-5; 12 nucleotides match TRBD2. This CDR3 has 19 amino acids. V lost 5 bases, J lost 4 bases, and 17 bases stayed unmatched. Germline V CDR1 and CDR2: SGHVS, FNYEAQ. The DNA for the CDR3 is TGTGCCAGCAGCCAATCCGCCCTAGCGGGGGGGGCACGGGGAGAGACCCAGTACTTC. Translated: CASSQSALAGGARGETQYF.

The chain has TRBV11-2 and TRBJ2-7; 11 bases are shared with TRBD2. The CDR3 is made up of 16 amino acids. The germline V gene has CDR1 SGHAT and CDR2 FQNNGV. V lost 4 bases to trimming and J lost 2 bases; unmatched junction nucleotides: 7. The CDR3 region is CASSSGLAALTYEQYF. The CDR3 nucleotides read TGTGCCAGCAGCTCGGGACTAGCGGCCCTTACCTACGAGCAGTACTTC.

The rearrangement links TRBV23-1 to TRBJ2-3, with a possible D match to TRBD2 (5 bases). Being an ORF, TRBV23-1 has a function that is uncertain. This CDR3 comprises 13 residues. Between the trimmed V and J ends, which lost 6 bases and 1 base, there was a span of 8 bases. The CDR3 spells CASSRSGTDTQYF. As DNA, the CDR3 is TGCGCCAGCAGCCGTAGCGGCACAGATACGCAGTATTTT.